A single sample gave rise to the 26 T cell receptor beta chains below, sequenced in a study of T cells in Graves' hyperthyroidism and ophthalmopathy. From RNA transcripts, TCR beta CDR3 regions were amplified. Carried out on the TCR CDR3, a first-round RT-PCR used the HTBI primer set. TCRdb passed the multiplex PCR reads through MiXCR, listing each CDR3 protein once. The sample gives around 620,000 distinct CDR3 sequences, 14% of which show up once; about 6.6% is in the top ten. The sample consisted of blood. The receptor set was obtained from a woman aged 18-35 years with Graves' ophthalmopathy.

In its sample, this clonotype was seen many times. The chain uses TRBV20-1 and TRBJ1-1; 8 bases fit TRBD1. The germline CDR1 and CDR2 sequences are DFQATT and SNEGSKA (reference sequence). The J segment lost 8 bases and the V segment lost 3 bases, leaving 8 bases of the junction unmatched. The CDR3 runs 13 residues. Here the CDR3 DNA reads TGCAGTGCTAGTGGACAGACAGGGGCCGAAGCTTTCTTT. This gives the protein CSASGQTGAEAFF.

Worth noting for this clonotype: Given a much more abundant clone one base away, this may be a read error. This rearrangement joins TRBV20-1 to TRBJ2-1; TRBD2 matches 12 bases. V shed 3 bases, J shed 10 bases, and the junction held 25 bases outside the gene matches. The CDR3 contains 20 residues. CDR1 and CDR2 (germline): DFQATT, SNEGSKA (reference sequence). The CDR3 sequence: CSASPITSGRSPYEQREQFF. In DNA, the CDR3 is TGCAGTGCTAGCCCGATTACTAGCGGGAGGAGTCCTTACGAACAACGGGAGCAGTTCTTC.

This clonotype was counted a few times. V gene TRBV4-1 combines with J gene TRBJ1-2; 9 positions agree with TRBD1. The CDR3 consists of 15 residues. Losses at the gene ends were 1 base for V and 4 bases for J; bases not matched to a gene: 4. CDR1 and CDR2 from the germline V gene are MGHRA and YSYEKL. CDR3 nucleotide sequence: TGCGCCAGCAGCCAAGGGACAGGGGTAGGCTATGGCTACACCTTC. It encodes CASSQGTGVGYGYTF.

This clonotype was seen at least ten times. The chain has TRBV11-2 and TRBJ2-7; unclear D gene. Germline V CDR1 and CDR2: SGHAT, FQNNGV. This CDR3 comprises 12 residues. V was cut by 2 bases and J by 7 bases, with 9 bases left in between. Written as DNA, the CDR3 is TGTGCCAGCAGCTTAAGAGGCGTAGAGCAGTACTTC. Translated, it gives CASSLRGVEQYF.

Remarks on this clonotype: Compared with germline, one end of the junction differs, possibly owing to a read error. The chain recombines TRBV7-7 with TRBJ2-5; 7 nucleotides match TRBD2. Germline V lookup: CDR1 SSHAT, CDR2 FNYEAQ (reference sequence). The CDR3 extends over 17 amino acids. The CDR3 sequence: CASSLGGGGSGQETQYF. The CDR3 nucleotides read TGTGCTAGCAGCTTAGGAGGAGGCGGGAGCGGCCAAGAGACCCAGTACTTC.

This clonotype was observed many times. The chain combines TRBV20-1 with TRBJ1-1, with a tentative D call TRBD1 (6 bases). V lost 0 bases to trimming and J lost 3 bases, with 14 bases between them. The V gene's germline CDR1 is DFQATT and CDR2 SNEGSKA (reference sequence). CDR3 length equals 15 residues. In DNA form, the CDR3 reads TGCAGTGCTAGAGATCCCTGGGGGGCGTACACTGAAGCTTTCTTT. Translated: CSARDPWGAYTEAFF.

This clonotype showed up many times. The chain links TRBV7-2 to TRBJ2-2; D gene unclear. The CDR3 has 13 amino acids. The ends were cut back, 3 bases at V and 6 bases at J, with 8 bases in the middle. Per the germline V gene, CDR1 is SGHTA and CDR2 is FQGNSA. CDR3 DNA sequence: TGTGCCAGCAGCTTTCGAGAGGCCGGGGAGCTGTTTTTT. Translating it yields CASSFREAGELFF.

V is TRBV6-1 and J is TRBJ2-7; 8 nucleotides align to TRBD1. Per germline, CDR1 MNHNS and CDR2 SASEGT. Germline trimming cut 5 bases from V and 2 bases from J; bases unmatched to any gene: 5. There are 14 residues in the CDR3. The CDR3 DNA is TGTGCCAGCAGTAAAGGACAGGGAACCTACGAGCAGTACTTC. It yields the protein CASSKGQGTYEQYF.

A few counts support this clonotype. Relative to the germline gene, one junction end is altered; a read error may explain this. V is TRBV7-7 and J is TRBJ1-5, with D possibly matching TRBD1 (5 bases). This CDR3 has 14 amino acids. CDR1 and CDR2 (germline): SSHAT, FNYEAQ (reference sequence). This chain's CDR3 is CASSPGHTNQPQHF. DNA of the CDR3: TGTGCTAGCAGCCCCGGACACACTAATCAGCCCCAGCATTTT.

This clonotype was observed many times. This chain uses TRBV28 with TRBJ2-1; 11 bases align to TRBD2. The CDR3 has 17 amino acids. Losses at the gene ends were 6 bases for V and 5 bases for J; bases not matched to a gene: 12. Per the germline V gene, CDR1 is MDHEN and CDR2 is SYDVKM. The CDR3 region is CASRDSIGTSGHNEQFF. The CDR3 nucleotides are TGTGCCAGCAGAGACTCGATAGGGACTAGCGGTCACAATGAGCAGTTCTTC.

This clonotype was counted at least ten times. The chain uses TRBV7-3 and TRBJ2-1; D remains ambiguous. Germline loops: CDR1 SGHTA, CDR2 FQGTGA. CDR3 length: 13 amino acids. V shed 5 bases and J shed 5 bases, with 10 bases lying between them. CDR3 nucleotide sequence: TGTGCCAGCAGCCCCAGTACGGACAATGAGCAGTTCTTC. Translated, it gives CASSPSTDNEQFF.

This clonotype was found many times. The V call is TRBV20-1, the J call TRBJ2-1, with TRBD1 matching over 9 bases. This CDR3 comprises 18 residues. Unmatched junction bases numbered 22, after V lost 6 bases and J lost 7 bases. From germline, CDR1 is DFQATT and CDR2 SNEGSKA (reference sequence). The CDR3 nucleotides are TGCAGTGCCCCTAGGGCGGGTCCGGGACAGGGTTTTTATAATGAGCAGTTCTTC. Encoded protein: CSAPRAGPGQGFYNEQFF.

The V call is TRBV20-1, the J call TRBJ2-1; 16 bases map to TRBD2. With V trimmed by 3 bases and J by 9 bases, 8 bases remained unmatched. CDR3 size: 16 residues. CDR1 and CDR2 from the germline V gene are DFQATT and SNEGSKA (reference sequence). For the CDR3, the DNA is TGCAGTGCTAGTATCGGGACTAGCGGGAGGGCAGGTGAGCAGTTCTTC. Its translation: CSASIGTSGRAGEQFF.

This clonotype has a handful of counts. The gene calls are TRBV10-3 and TRBJ2-2; D perhaps matches TRBD1 (5 bases). CDR1 and CDR2 (germline): ENHRY, SYGVKD. The CDR3 sequence is 13 residues long. Trimming took off 0 bases at V and 6 bases at J, with 5 bases between the two ends. The CDR3 spells CAISESGAGELFF. In nucleotides, the CDR3 is TGTGCCATCAGTGAGTCAGGGGCCGGGGAGCTGTTTTTT.

This clonotype was recorded at least ten times. V and J are TRBV30 and TRBJ2-7; D remains ambiguous. Germline V gene lookup returns CDR1 GTSNPN and CDR2 SVGIG (reference sequence). The CDR3 length is 10 residues. With 5 bases removed from V and 4 bases from J, the gap between germline ends came to 6 bases. The CDR3 DNA sequence: TGTGCCTGGGGTAGTTACGAGCAGTACTTC. This translates into CAWGSYEQYF.

This chain connects TRBV14 to TRBJ2-7, with D tentatively TRBD1 (5 bases). The germline CDR1 and CDR2 sequences are SGHDN and FVKESK. The V gene lost 1 base and the J gene lost 5 bases, with 12 bases spanning the gap. This CDR3 spans 14 amino acids. CDR3 DNA sequence: TGTGCCAGCAGCCAAGGGGCAGGGTGGCACGAGCAGTACTTC. Protein sequence: CASSQGAGWHEQYF.

This clonotype was recorded many times. The genes are TRBV20-1 and TRBJ2-3; a weak D match, TRBD2 (6 bases). Germline V gene data show CDR1 as DFQATT and CDR2 as SNEGSKA (reference sequence). This CDR3 is 13 amino acids long. V was clipped by 1 base and J by 2 bases, with 7 bases between them. DNA of the CDR3: TGCAGTGCTAGAGTAGCGGTCACAGATACGCAGTATTTT. This encodes CSARVAVTDTQYF.

This clonotype was seen a handful of times. The V call is TRBV29-1, the J call TRBJ2-7; maybe TRBD1 (5 bases). CDR3 length: 12 residues. The ends were cut back, 7 bases at V and 0 bases at J, with 10 bases in the middle. Germline values: CDR1 SQVTM, CDR2 ANQGSEA. The CDR3 loop reads CSGGHSSYEQYF. As DNA, the CDR3 is TGCAGCGGTGGACATAGCTCCTACGAGCAGTACTTC.

This clonotype was counted between two and nine times. The chain couples TRBV5-4 to TRBJ2-1, with 11 bases fitting TRBD2. Germline-derived CDR1 and CDR2 are SGHNT and YYREEE (reference sequence). Trimming removed 4 bases from V and 6 bases from J; junction bases left unmatched: 9. The CDR3 consists of 16 residues. CDR3 coding DNA: TGTGCCAGCAGCCCGAGTAGCGGGAGGGCGGGCAATGAGCAGTTCTTC. Translation: CASSPSSGRAGNEQFF.

There are a few counts of this clonotype. The chain carries TRBV6-2 or TRBV6-3 and TRBJ2-7, with a weak D call TRBD2 (5 bases). CDR3 size: 14 residues. The germline CDR1 and CDR2 sequences are MNHEY and SVGEGT. Trimming shortened V by 2 bases and J by 2 bases, and 10 bases separated the two germline ends. CDR3 sequence reads: CASSYEGGPYEQYF. DNA for the CDR3: TGTGCCAGCAGTTACGAAGGAGGACCCTACGAGCAGTACTTC.

This clonotype was seen ten or more times. The chain links TRBV11-2 to TRBJ2-3; D call uncertain. The germline V gene has CDR1 SGHAT and CDR2 FQNNGV. V shed 4 bases and J shed 1 base, with 9 bases lying between them. The CDR3 totals 14 residues. CDR3 sequence reads: CASSSSAGTDTQYF. The CDR3 DNA follows: TGTGCCAGCAGCTCCTCGGCCGGCACAGATACGCAGTATTTT. Combining the CDR3 with reference TRBV11-2 and TRBJ2-3 gives the whole variable domain EAGVAQSPRYKIIEKRQSVAFWCNPISGHATLYWYQQILGQGPKLLIQFQNNGVVDDSQLPKDRFSAERLKGVDSTLKIQPAKLEDSAVYLCASSSSAGTDTQYFGPGTRLTVL.

The rearrangement uses TRBV20-1 and TRBJ2-1; D tentatively fits TRBD1 or TRBD2 (5 bases each). CDR1 and CDR2 (germline): DFQATT, SNEGSKA (reference sequence). The V end was cut by 4 bases, the J end by 0 bases, with 22 bases between. This CDR3 is 18 amino acids long. DNA of the CDR3: TGCAGTGCTACCTCCGGGACGGATGAGCCGAGCTCCTACAATGAGCAGTTCTTC. This codes for CSATSGTDEPSSYNEQFF.

This clonotype was detected a few times. The chain links TRBV7-2 to TRBJ1-4, with 11 positions matching TRBD1. Germline V gene lookup returns CDR1 SGHTA and CDR2 FQGNSA. The CDR3 is 14 residues long. Germline trimming cut 7 bases from V and 8 bases from J; bases unmatched to any gene: 6. The CDR3, as DNA: TGTGCCAGCAAGCCGGGACAGGGGGTCGAAAAACTGTTTTTT. Translating gives CASKPGQGVEKLFF.

This chain uses TRBV24-1 with TRBJ1-1; possibly TRBD1 for D (5 bases). V gave up 4 bases and J gave up 3 bases, with 20 bases separating them. The CDR3 spans 17 residues. Looked up from germline, CDR1 is KGHDR and CDR2 is SFDVKD. DNA for the CDR3: TGTGCCACCAGTGACCACGGGACGGGCTACGATGACACTGAAGCTTTCTTT. The encoded protein is CATSDHGTGYDDTEAFF.

This clonotype was recorded many times. The rearrangement links TRBV11-2 to TRBJ1-2; possible D gene TRBD1, 6 bases. Germline V CDR1 and CDR2: SGHAT, FQNNGV. V was clipped by 0 bases and J by 5 bases, with 13 bases between them. The CDR3 loop spans 15 amino acids. This CDR3 is CASSLEIGQRYGYTF. CDR3 in DNA: TGTGCCAGCAGCTTAGAAATTGGACAGCGATATGGCTACACCTTC.

V is TRBV6-1 and J is TRBJ2-3; 13 bases align to TRBD2. Germline V gives CDR1 MNHNS, CDR2 SASEGT. The CDR3 covers 14 residues. With V trimmed by 8 bases and J by 5 bases, 4 bases remained unmatched. The CDR3 reads CASFTSGRGDTQYF. The CDR3 DNA follows: TGTGCCAGCTTTACTAGCGGGAGGGGAGATACGCAGTATTTT.